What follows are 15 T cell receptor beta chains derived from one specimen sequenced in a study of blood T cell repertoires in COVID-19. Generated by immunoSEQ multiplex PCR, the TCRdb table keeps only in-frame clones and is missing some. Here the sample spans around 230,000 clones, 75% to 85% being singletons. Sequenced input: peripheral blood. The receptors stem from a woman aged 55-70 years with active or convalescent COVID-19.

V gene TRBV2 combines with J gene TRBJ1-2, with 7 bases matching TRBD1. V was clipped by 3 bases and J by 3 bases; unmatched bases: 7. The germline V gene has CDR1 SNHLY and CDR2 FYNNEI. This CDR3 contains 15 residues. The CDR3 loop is CASSDLQGTYYGYTF. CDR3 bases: TGTGCCAGCAGTGATCTACAGGGGACGTACTATGGCTACACCTTC.

This CDR3 is CASSGAGPRYTDTQYF. The CDR3 nucleotides read TGTGCCAGCAGTGGGGCAGGGCCCCGGTACACAGATACGCAGTATTTT. This chain uses TRBV25-1 with TRBJ2-3; tentative D call: TRBD1 (5 bases). Per the germline V gene, CDR1 is MGHDK and CDR2 is SYGVNS. CDR3 length: 16 amino acids. Trimming shortened V by 4 bases and J by 2 bases, and 16 bases separated the two germline ends.

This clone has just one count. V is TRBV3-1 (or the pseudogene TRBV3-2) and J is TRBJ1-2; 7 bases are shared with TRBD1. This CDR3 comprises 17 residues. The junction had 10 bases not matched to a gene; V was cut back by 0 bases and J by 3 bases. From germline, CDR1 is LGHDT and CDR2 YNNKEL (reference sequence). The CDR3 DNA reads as TGTGCCAGCAGCCAAGATCTAGCCCAGGGGGGATACTATGGCTACACCTTC. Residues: CASSQDLAQGGYYGYTF.

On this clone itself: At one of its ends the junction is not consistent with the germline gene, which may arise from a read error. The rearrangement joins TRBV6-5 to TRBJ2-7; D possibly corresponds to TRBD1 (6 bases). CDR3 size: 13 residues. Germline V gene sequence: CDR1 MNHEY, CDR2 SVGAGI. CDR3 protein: CASSPRTADEKYF. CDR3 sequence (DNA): TGTGCCAGCAGTCCCCGGACAGCCGACGAGAAGTACTTC.

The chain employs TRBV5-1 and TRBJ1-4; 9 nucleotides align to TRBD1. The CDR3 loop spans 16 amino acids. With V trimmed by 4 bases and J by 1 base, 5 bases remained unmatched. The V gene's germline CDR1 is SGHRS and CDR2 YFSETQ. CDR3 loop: CASSPGDRVTNEKLFF. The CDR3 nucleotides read TGCGCCAGCAGCCCAGGGGACAGGGTAACTAATGAAAAACTGTTTTTT.

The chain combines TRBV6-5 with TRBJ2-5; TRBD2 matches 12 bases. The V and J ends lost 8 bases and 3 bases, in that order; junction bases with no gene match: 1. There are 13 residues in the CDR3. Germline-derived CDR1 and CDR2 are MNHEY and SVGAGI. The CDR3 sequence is CASRLAGEETQYF. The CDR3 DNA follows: TGTGCCAGCCGACTAGCGGGGGAAGAGACCCAGTACTTC.

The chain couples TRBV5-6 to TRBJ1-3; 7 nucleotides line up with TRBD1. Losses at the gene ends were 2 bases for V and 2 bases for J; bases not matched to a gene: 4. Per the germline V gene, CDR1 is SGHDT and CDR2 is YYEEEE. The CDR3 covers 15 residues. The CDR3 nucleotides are TGTGCCAGCAGCTTTCGGACAGGCGCTGGAAACACCATATATTTT. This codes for CASSFRTGAGNTIYF.

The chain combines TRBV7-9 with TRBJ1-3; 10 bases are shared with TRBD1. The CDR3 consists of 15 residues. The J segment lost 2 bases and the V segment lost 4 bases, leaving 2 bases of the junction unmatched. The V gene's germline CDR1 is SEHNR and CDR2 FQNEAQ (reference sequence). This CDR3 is CASSSTGGAGNTIYF. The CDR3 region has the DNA TGTGCCAGCAGCTCGACAGGGGGCGCTGGAAACACCATATATTTT.

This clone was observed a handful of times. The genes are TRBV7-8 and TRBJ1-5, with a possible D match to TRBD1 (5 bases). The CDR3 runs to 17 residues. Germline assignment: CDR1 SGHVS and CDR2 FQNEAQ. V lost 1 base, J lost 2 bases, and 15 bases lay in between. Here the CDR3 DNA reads TGTGCCAGCAGCTTAGTTCGGACACAAAGGGGCAATCAGCCCCAGCATTTT. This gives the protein CASSLVRTQRGNQPQHF.

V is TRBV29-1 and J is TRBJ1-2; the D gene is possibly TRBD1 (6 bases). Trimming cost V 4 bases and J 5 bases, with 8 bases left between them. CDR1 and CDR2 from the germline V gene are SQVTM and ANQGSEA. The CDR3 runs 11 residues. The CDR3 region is CSVGGQYGYTF. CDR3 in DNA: TGCAGCGTTGGTGGACAGTATGGCTACACCTTC. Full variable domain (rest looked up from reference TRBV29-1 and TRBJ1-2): SAVISQKPSRDICQRGTSLTIQCQVDSQVTMMFWYRQQPGQSLTLIATANQGSEATYESGFVIDKFPISRPNLTFSTLTVSNMSPEDSSIYLCSVGGQYGYTFGSGTRLTVV.

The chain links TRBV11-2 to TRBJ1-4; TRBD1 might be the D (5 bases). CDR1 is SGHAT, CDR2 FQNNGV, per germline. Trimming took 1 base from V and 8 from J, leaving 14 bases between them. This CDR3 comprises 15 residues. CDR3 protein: CASSLGWQGYEKLFF. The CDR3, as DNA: TGTGCCAGCAGCTTAGGTTGGCAGGGCTACGAAAAACTGTTTTTT. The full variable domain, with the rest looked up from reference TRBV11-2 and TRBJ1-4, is EAGVAQSPRYKIIEKRQSVAFWCNPISGHATLYWYQQILGQGPKLLIQFQNNGVVDDSQLPKDRFSAERLKGVDSTLKIQPAKLEDSAVYLCASSLGWQGYEKLFFGSGTQLSVL.

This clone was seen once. CDR3 in amino acids: CASSLRVPGQGGANYGYTF. The CDR3 DNA is TGTGCCAGCAGCTTACGGGTTCCGGGACAGGGGGGAGCTAACTATGGCTACACCTTC. V is TRBV7-8 and J is TRBJ1-2, with TRBD1 matching over 11 bases. The V and J ends lost 2 bases and 0 bases, in that order; junction bases with no gene match: 11. There are 19 residues in the CDR3. Germline V gene lookup returns CDR1 SGHVS and CDR2 FQNEAQ.

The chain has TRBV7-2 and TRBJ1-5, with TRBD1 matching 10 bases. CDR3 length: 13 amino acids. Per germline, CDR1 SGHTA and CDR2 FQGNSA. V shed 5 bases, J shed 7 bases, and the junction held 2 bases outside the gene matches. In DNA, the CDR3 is TGTGCCAGCAGCCGGGACAGGGGACAGCCCCAGCATTTT. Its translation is CASSRDRGQPQHF.

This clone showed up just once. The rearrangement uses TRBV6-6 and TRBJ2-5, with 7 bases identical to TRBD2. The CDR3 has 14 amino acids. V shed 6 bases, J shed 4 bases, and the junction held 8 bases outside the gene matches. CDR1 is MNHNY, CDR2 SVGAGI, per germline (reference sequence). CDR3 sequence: CASSLGGSGETQYF. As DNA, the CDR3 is TGTGCCAGCAGCCTGGGGGGGTCGGGAGAGACCCAGTACTTC.

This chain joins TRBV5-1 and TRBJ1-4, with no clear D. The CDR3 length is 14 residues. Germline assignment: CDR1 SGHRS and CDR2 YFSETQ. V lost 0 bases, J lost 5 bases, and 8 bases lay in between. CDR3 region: CASSLAQANEKLFF. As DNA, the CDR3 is TGCGCCAGCAGCTTGGCCCAGGCCAATGAAAAACTGTTTTTT.